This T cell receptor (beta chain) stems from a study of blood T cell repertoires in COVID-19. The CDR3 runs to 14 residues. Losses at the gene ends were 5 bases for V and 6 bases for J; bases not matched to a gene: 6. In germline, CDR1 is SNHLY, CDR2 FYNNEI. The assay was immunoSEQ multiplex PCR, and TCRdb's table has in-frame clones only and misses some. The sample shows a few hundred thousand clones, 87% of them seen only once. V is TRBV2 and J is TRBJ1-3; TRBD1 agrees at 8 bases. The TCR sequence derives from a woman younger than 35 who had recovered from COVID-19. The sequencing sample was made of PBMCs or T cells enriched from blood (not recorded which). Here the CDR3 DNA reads TGTGCCAGCAGTTGGGACAGGATGTTAAACACCATATATTTT. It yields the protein CASSWDRMLNTIYF.